This T cell receptor (beta chain) was observed in a study of blood T cell repertoires in COVID-19. Study summary: T cells, B-cell-depleted T cells, or PBMCs supplied cDNA or gDNA.

In the original processing: Amplified reference gene primers provided the basis for estimating nucleated cell counts. Profiling relied on immunoSEQ multiplex PCR, and the TCRdb table lists in-frame clones only, not all of them. The DNA gave D and trimming, while V, J and clone size come from that table. The sample lists a few hundred thousand clones, 88% occurring once. Germline V gene lookup returns CDR1 LNHDA and CDR2 SQIVND (reference sequence). The J segment lost 1 base and the V segment lost 6 bases, leaving 7 bases of the junction unmatched. This CDR3 region has 15 residues. The specimen was peripheral blood. The TCR comes from a woman in her 50s with COVID-19, enrolled during active disease. V gene TRBV19 combines with J gene TRBJ2-3; 7 bases are a match to TRBD2. CDR3 residues: CASSLDAGGTDTQYF. CDR3 bases: TGTGCCAGTAGCCTCGATGCGGGGGGCACAGATACGCAGTATTTT.